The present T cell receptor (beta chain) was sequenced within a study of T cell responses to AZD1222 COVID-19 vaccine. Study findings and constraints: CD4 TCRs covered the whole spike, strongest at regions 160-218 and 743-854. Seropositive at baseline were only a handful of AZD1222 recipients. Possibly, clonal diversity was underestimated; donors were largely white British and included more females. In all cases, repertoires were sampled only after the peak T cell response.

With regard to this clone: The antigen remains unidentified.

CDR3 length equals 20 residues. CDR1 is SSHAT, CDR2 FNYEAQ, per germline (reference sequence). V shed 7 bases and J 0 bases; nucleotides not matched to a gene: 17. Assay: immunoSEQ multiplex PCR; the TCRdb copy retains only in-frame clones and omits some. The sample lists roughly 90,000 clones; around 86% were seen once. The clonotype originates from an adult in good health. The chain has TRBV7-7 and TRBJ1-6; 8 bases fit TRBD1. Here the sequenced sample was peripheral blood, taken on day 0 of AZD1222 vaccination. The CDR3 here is CASNSSGNTGGSSYNSPLHF. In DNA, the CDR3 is TGTGCCAGCAACTCCTCTGGAAATACAGGGGGTAGCTCCTATAATTCACCCCTCCACTTT.